The sequence of this T cell receptor beta chain was determined in a study of shared clonotypes between healthy human individuals. The study's findings and limits: Some clonotypes were shared by all four sorted-subset donors, while others were not shared. The non-shared ones had lower generation probabilities than the shared ones. Few donors restricted represented genetic and exposure-history diversity. Sampling involved blood alone; tissue repertoires likely differ.

Per germline, CDR1 LNHDA and CDR2 SQIVND (reference sequence). This CDR3 region has 11 residues. The V gene lost 5 bases and the J gene lost 4 bases, with 5 bases spanning the gap. The assay was run at deep level. Produced via immunoSEQ multiplex PCR; TCRdb's table is partial and in-frame only. The table shows 300,000 to 350,000 clones, with 73% occurring only once. This clone occurred once. Its antigen is currently unknown. The clonotype was recovered from a man aged 25 to 40 in good health. The V and J genes are TRBV19 and TRBJ1-1; a possible D gene is TRBD1 (5 bases). Sequenced sample: memory CD4+ T cells sorted from blood. Subset noted: CD45RA-negative fraction. CDR3 amino acids: CASSGGTEAFF. The CDR3 DNA reads as TGTGCCAGTAGTGGGGGCACTGAAGCTTTCTTT.